The subject of this entry is one T cell receptor (beta chain). The antigen remains unidentified. This sample was taken from a study of shared clonotypes between healthy human individuals. Study overall: There were three CD4 naive, three CD4 memory, two CD8 naive and one CD8 memory plates per donor.

CDR1 and CDR2 from the germline V gene are LGHNA and YSLEER. V lost 0 bases to trimming and J lost 0 bases, with 13 bases between them. This CDR3 region has 17 residues. Study outcomes and limitations: Shared clonotypes: 4.5% to 5% naive CD4, under 4% naive CD8, 2.3% memory CD4, about 0.4% memory CD8.

CD45RO negativity and positive selection for CCR7 defined naive CD8 cells, a population that excluded terminally differentiated effector memory CD45RA+ cells. Assay: immunoSEQ multiplex PCR; the TCRdb copy retains only in-frame clones and omits some. The sample holds under 2,000,000 clones, over 85% seen once. The chain links TRBV4-3 to TRBJ2-3, with D tentatively TRBD1 (5 bases). Sample: naive CD8+ T cells sorted from blood. The sequence was obtained from a man between 18 and 29 years old in good health. The CDR3 nucleotides read TGCGCCAGCAGCCAAGATAGCCAGGGCACTAGCACAGATACGCAGTATTTT. Translated, it gives CASSQDSQGTSTDTQYF.